Detailed here is one TCR beta chain. Its matching antigen is unknown. For each CDR3 protein, TCRdb gives one entry from its re-call of the 5' RACE reads, without DNA. The sample holds approximately 550,000 distinct CDR3 sequences. This entry comes from a study of T cells expressing NK-cell markers. Study-wide results and caveats: These clonotypes also led the CD3+CD56-NKG2C+ fraction in a few donors. The study found dominant NKG2C+ clonotypes at about 1.0-7.5% of CD8+ T cells in several donors.

CDR1 and CDR2 (germline): SGHRS, YFSETQ. This CDR3 has 15 amino acids. The receptor comes from a man between 18 and 29 years old in good health. Sequencing input: blood T cells: a sorted CD56 or NKG2C T cell subset, CD4+ or CD8+ T cells, or bulk PBMC T cells (not recorded which). This chain links TRBV5-1 with TRBJ1-3. The CDR3 here is CASRLRSDSGNTIYF.